These T cell receptor beta chains were read from a single sample in a study of Ad26.COV2.S vaccination and SARS-CoV-2 variants. Assay used: immunoSEQ multiplex PCR; TCRdb lists only in-frame clones, some missing. The sample contains 450,000 to 550,000 clones, about 88% of which appear only once. Sample: peripheral blood, taken in a trial of Ad26.COV2.S vaccine versus placebo. These receptors originate from a person between 18 and 65 years old who received the Ad26.COV2.S COVID-19 vaccine or a placebo. CDR3s include the opening cysteine and the closing phenylalanine or tryptophan. D genes are given only for firm matches. A clone size is listed for some rows: how often the clone was seen (once, few, many), or a class if it is expanded.

CASSFGGPGTDTQYF | TGTGCCAGCAGCTTTGGGGGACCGGGCACAGATACGCAGTATTTT | TRBJ2-3 | - | - | TRBV11-3
CASSYFNTGELFF | TGTGCCAGCAGTTACTTTAACACCGGGGAGCTGTTTTTT | TRBJ2-2 | few | - | TRBV6-5
CASSSRVDGGNTIYF | TGTGCCAGCAGCTCCCGGGTCGACGGTGGAAACACCATATATTTT | TRBJ1-3 | - | - | TRBV5-4
CASKEAVGGQPQHF | TGTGCCAGTAAGGAAGCCGTAGGGGGTCAGCCCCAGCATTTT | TRBJ1-5 | once | - | TRBV19
CASSLAGEGYEQYF | TGTGCCAGCAGCTTAGCAGGGGAGGGCTACGAGCAGTACTTC | TRBJ2-7 | - | - | TRBV11-3
CASSLRGQYYGYTF | TGTGCCAGCAGCTTGAGGGGACAGTACTATGGCTACACCTTC | TRBJ1-2 | - | TRBD1 | TRBV5-4
CASSVKPRDRGTDTQYF | TGTGCCAGCAGCGTTAAACCCCGGGACAGGGGTACAGATACGCAGTATTTT | TRBJ2-3 | - | TRBD1 | TRBV9
CASSFTSGQETQYF | TGTGCCAGCAGCTTCACTAGCGGCCAAGAGACCCAGTACTTC | TRBJ2-5 | - | TRBD2 | TRBV7-2
CASSPGQPSNTGELFF | TGTGCCAGCTCACCTGGACAGCCTTCGAACACCGGGGAGCTGTTTTTT | TRBJ2-2 | - | - | TRBV18
CASSRRVERGNTIYF | TGTGCCAGCAGCCGGAGGGTGGAAAGAGGAAACACCATATATTTT | TRBJ1-3 | - | - | TRBV6-5
CASSQVSSYLDTQYF | TGTGCCAGCAGCCAAGTCTCGTCTTACTTGGATACGCAGTATTTT | TRBJ2-3 | - | - | TRBV14
CASSLRDSYNEQFF | TGTGCCAGCAGCCTCCGGGACTCCTACAATGAGCAGTTCTTC | TRBJ2-1 | - | - | TRBV5-4
CASSLGLGQGSHEQYF | TGTGCCAGCAGCTTGGGTCTGGGACAGGGTAGCCACGAGCAGTACTTC | TRBJ2-7 | - | TRBD1 | TRBV5-5
CASSPRGRGNSPLHF | TGTGCCAGCAGCCCTCGAGGCAGGGGGAATTCACCCCTCCACTTT | TRBJ1-6 | - | TRBD1 | TRBV7-6
CASTLRDHLVEEAFF | TGCGCCAGCACGCTCCGGGACCACCTCGTGGAGGAAGCTTTCTTT | TRBJ1-1 | - | - | TRBV5-1
CASTLGQGETQYF | TGCGCCAGCACCCTGGGACAGGGGGAGACCCAGTACTTC | TRBJ2-5 | - | TRBD1 | TRBV5-1
CATSSPNTEAFF | TGTGCCACCAGCAGCCCTAACACTGAAGCTTTCTTT | TRBJ1-1 | - | - | TRBV15
CASSIGSGATDTQYF | TGTGCCAGTAGTATAGGTAGCGGGGCCACAGATACGCAGTATTTT | TRBJ2-3 | - | TRBD2 | TRBV19
CASSVADQNTIYF | TGTGCCAGCAGCGTAGCCGACCAGAACACCATATATTTT | TRBJ1-3 | - | - | TRBV9
CASSKAEQHNQPQHF | TGTGCCAGCAGCAAAGCGGAACAGCACAATCAGCCCCAGCATTTT | TRBJ1-5 | - | - | TRBV21-1
CASSYWTANTEAFF | TGTGCCAGCAGTTACTGGACAGCGAACACTGAAGCTTTCTTT | TRBJ1-1 | - | - | TRBV6-5
CASSSQGTGRYEQYF | TGTGCCAGCAGCAGCCAGGGGACGGGACGATACGAGCAGTACTTC | TRBJ2-7 | - | - | TRBV7-9
CASSLGQGPNIQYF | TGTGCCAGCAGTTTAGGGCAGGGGCCGAACATTCAGTACTTC | TRBJ2-4 | few | - | TRBV27
CASHEAGGRTDTQYF | TGTGCCAGCCACGAAGCGGGAGGGCGGACAGATACGCAGTATTTT | TRBJ2-3 | - | TRBD2 | TRBV3-1/TRBV3-2
CASSLDRGSTDTQYF | TGCGCCAGCAGCTTGGATCGGGGTAGCACAGATACGCAGTATTTT | TRBJ2-3 | - | - | TRBV5-1
CASSLEITEAFF | TGTGCCAGCAGTCTTGAGATCACTGAAGCTTTCTTT | TRBJ1-1 | - | - | TRBV2
CASSLKATEQFF | TGTGCCAGCAGCTTAAAAGCAACTGAGCAGTTCTTC | TRBJ2-1 | - | - | TRBV11-3
CASSTLAGEGFF | TGTGCCAGCAGTACCTTAGCGGGAGAGGGGTTCTTC | TRBJ2-1 | - | TRBD2 | TRBV6-2/TRBV6-3
CASSLVGYNEQFF | TGTGCCAGCAGCTTAGTAGGGTACAATGAGCAGTTCTTC | TRBJ2-1 | - | - | TRBV11-2
CASSYREGKRDTEAFF | TGTGCCAGCAGTTACAGAGAAGGAAAACGGGACACTGAAGCTTTCTTT | TRBJ1-1 | once | - | TRBV6-5